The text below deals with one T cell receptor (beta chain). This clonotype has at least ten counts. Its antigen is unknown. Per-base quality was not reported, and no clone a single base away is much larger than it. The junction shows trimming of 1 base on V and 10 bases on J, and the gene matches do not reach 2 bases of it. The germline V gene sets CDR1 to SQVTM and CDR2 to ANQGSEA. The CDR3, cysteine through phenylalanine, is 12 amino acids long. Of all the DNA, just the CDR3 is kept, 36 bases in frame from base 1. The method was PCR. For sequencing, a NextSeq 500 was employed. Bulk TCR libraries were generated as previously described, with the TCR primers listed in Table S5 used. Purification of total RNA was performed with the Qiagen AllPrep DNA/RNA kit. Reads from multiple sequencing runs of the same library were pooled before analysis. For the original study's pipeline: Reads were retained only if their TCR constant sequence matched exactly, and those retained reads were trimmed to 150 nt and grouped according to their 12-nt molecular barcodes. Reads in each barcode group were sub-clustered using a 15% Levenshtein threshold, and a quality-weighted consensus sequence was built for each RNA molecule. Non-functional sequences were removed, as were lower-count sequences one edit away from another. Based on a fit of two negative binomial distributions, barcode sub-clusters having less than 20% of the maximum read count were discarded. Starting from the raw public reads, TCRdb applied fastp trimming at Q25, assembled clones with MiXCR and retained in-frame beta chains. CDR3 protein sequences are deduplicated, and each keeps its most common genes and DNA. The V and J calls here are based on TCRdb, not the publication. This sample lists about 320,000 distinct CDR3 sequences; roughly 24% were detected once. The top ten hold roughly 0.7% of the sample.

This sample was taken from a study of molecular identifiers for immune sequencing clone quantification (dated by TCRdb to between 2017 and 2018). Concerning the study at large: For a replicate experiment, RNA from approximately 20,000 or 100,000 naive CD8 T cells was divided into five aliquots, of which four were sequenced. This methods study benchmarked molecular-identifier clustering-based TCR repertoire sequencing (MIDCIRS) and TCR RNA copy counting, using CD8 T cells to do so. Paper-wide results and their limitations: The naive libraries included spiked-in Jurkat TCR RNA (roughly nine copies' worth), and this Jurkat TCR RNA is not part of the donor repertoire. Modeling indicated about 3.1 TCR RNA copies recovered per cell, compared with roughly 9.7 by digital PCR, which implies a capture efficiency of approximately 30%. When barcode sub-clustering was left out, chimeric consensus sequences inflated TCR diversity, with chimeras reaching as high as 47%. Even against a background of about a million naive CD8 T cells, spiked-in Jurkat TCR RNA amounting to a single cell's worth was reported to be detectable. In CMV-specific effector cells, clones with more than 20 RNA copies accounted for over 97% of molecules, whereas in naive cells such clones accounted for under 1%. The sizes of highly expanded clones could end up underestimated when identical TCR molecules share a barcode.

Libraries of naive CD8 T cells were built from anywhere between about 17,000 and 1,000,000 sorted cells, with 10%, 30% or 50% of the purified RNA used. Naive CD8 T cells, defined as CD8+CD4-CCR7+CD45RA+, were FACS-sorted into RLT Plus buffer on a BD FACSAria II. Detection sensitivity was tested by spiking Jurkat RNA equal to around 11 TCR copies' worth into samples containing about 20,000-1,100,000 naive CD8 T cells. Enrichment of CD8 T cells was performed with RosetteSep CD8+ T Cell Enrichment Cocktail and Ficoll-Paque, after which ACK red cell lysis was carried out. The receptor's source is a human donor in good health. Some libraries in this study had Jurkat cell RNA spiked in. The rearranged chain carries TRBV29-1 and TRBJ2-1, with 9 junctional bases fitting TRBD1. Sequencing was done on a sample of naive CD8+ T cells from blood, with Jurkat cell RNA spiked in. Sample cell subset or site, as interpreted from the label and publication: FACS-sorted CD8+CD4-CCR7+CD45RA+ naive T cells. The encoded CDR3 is CSVEGGTGEQFF. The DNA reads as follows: TGCAGCGTTGAAGGGGGGACAGGGGAGCAGTTCTTC.